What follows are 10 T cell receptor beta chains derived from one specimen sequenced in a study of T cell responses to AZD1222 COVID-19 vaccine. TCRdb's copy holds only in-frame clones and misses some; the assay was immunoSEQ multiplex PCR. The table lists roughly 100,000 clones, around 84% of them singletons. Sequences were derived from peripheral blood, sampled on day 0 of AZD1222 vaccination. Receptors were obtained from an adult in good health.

The CDR3 region is CATSDSYNNEQFF. In nucleotides, the CDR3 is TGTGCCACCAGTGACAGTTACAACAATGAGCAGTTCTTC. The J gene is TRBJ2-1, the V gene TRBV24-1; D remains ambiguous. CDR3 length: 13 residues. V lost 4 bases and J 5 bases, leaving 8 bases between the germline ends. CDR1 is KGHDR and CDR2 is SFDVKD in the germline V gene.

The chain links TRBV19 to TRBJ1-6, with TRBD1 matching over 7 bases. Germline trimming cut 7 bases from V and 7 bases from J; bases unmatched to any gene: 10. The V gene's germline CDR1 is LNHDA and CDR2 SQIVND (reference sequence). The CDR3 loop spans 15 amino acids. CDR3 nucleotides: TGTGCCAGTACCGTATTGGGGACAGAAAATTCACCCCTCCACTTT. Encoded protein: CASTVLGTENSPLHF.

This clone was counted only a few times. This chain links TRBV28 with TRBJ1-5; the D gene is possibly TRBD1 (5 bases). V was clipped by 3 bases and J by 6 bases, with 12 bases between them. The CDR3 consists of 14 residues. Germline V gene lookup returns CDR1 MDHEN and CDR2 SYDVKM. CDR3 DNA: TGTGCCAGCAGTTTTTCAGGGAATGGTCAGCCCCAGCATTTT. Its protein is CASSFSGNGQPQHF.

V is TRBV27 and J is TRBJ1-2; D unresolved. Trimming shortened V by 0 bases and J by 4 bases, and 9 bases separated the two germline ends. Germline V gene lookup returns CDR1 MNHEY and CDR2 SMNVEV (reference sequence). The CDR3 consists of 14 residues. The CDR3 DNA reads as TGTGCCAGCAGTTTATCATCAGCGATCTATGGCTACACCTTC. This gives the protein CASSLSSAIYGYTF.

CDR3: CASSYWGQGYEQYF. In DNA form, the CDR3 reads TGTGCCAGCAGTTACTGGGGACAGGGCTACGAGCAGTACTTC. The chain carries TRBV6-2 or TRBV6-3 and TRBJ2-7; 9 bases match TRBD1. CDR3 length: 14 residues. With V trimmed by 1 base and J by 3 bases, 1 base remained unmatched. In germline, CDR1 is MNHEY, CDR2 SVGEGT.

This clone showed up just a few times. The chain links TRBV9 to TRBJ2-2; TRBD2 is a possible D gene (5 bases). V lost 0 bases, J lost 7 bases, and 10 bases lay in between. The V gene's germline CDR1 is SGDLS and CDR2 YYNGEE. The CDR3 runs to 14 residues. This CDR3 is CASSVAASIGELFF. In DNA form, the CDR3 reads TGTGCCAGCAGCGTAGCAGCTAGCATCGGGGAGCTGTTTTTT.

The CDR3 region is CASSLRGGGIDTEAFF. The CDR3 DNA reads as TGTGCCAGCAGCCTCCGCGGGGGGGGAATTGACACTGAAGCTTTCTTT. The rearrangement uses TRBV5-4 and TRBJ1-1; tentatively, D is TRBD1 (5 bases). Germline V gene lookup returns CDR1 SGHNT and CDR2 YYREEE (reference sequence). Trimming took off 4 bases at V and 3 bases at J, with 19 bases between the two ends. This CDR3 is built from 16 residues.

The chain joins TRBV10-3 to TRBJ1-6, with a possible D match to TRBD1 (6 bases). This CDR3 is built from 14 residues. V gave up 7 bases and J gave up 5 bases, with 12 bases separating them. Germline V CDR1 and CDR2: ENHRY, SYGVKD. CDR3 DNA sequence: TGTGCCATCATGGGGGCCCGACATAATTCACCCCTCCACTTT. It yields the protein CAIMGARHNSPLHF.

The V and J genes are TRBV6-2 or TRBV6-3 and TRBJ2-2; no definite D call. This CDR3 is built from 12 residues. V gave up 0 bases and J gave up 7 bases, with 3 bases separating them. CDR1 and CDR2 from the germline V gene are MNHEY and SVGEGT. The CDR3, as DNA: TGTGCCAGCAGTTACTCGGTCGGGGAGCTGTTTTTT. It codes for CASSYSVGELFF.

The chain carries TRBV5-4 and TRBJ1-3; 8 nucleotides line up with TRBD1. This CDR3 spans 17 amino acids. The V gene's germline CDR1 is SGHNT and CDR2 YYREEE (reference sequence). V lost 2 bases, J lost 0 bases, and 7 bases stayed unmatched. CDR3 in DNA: TGTGCCAGCAGCTTTTCACAGGGGGTTTACTCTGGAAACACCATATATTTT. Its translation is CASSFSQGVYSGNTIYF.